A selection of T cell receptor beta chains follows, all from one sample in a study of blood T cell repertoires in COVID-19. Method: immunoSEQ multiplex PCR; TCRdb's copy keeps in-frame clones and lacks some. The table has roughly 200,000 clones, 80% to 90% seen once. The sequenced material came from peripheral blood. These receptors came from a woman in her 40s with COVID-19, enrolled during active disease. Each CDR3 is given with its conserved first and last residue. The D gene is left open where the match is weak. Not all rows give a size; the values are once, few, many and, for expanded clones, a class.

. TRBJ1-2 TRBD1 TRBV7-6 TGTGCCAGCAGCCCTCGGGCAGGGGGAGGCTATGGCTACACCTTC CASSPRAGGGYGYTF
many TRBJ1-2 . TRBV15 TGTGCCACCAGCACTCCCGGACTGATCAATGGCTACACCTTC CATSTPGLINGYTF
few TRBJ2-3 TRBD2 TRBV5-6 TGTGCCAGCAGCTTGGGGGGGACTAGCGGGACCACAGATACGCAGTATTTT CASSLGGTSGTTDTQYF
. TRBJ1-2 . TRBV3-1/TRBV3-2 TGTGCCAGCAACAACCACAGGGACCGACGGTATGGCTACACCTTC CASNNHRDRRYGYTF
. TRBJ2-3 TRBD2 TRBV28 TGTGCCAGCAGTCCGGCTAGCGGGAGCTACCCAGATACGCAGTATTTT CASSPASGSYPDTQYF
. TRBJ1-1 . TRBV7-9 TGTGCCAGCAGCTTTAAGAACACTGAAGCTTTCTTT CASSFKNTEAFF
. TRBJ2-3 . TRBV6-2/TRBV6-3 TGTGCCAGCAGTTACCCCCCTGTGGGGGCCCGCACAGATACGCAGTATTTT CASSYPPVGARTDTQYF
few TRBJ2-1 TRBD2 TRBV7-9 TGTGCCAGCAGCCCCAATAGCGGGGATTACAATGAGCAGTTCTTC CASSPNSGDYNEQFF
once TRBJ1-3 . TRBV9 TGTGCCAGCAGCGGCACACCCCCCGGAAACACCATATATTTT CASSGTPPGNTIYF
. TRBJ1-6 . TRBV5-1 TGCGCCAGCGGAACAGGGAATGATTCACCCCTCCACTTT CASGTGNDSPLHF
. TRBJ1-1 . TRBV9 TGTGCCAGCAGCCCTGGACAGCCGAACACTGAAGCTTTCTTT CASSPGQPNTEAFF
once TRBJ2-3 . TRBV5-1 TGCGCCAGCAGCTTGGAGTCGGGATTAAGCACAGATACGCAGTATTTT CASSLESGLSTDTQYF
. TRBJ1-5 . TRBV6-5 TGTGCCAGCCGGGACACTAGCAATCAGCCCCAGCATTTT CASRDTSNQPQHF
. TRBJ1-1 . TRBV5-4 TGTGCCAGCAACGAGAGGGTCGACACTGAAGCTTTCTTT CASNERVDTEAFF
. TRBJ1-2 . TRBV28 TGTGCCAGCAGTTTACAGGGGCGCTACACCTTC CASSLQGRYTF
. TRBJ2-3 TRBD2 TRBV30 TGTGCCTGGCGAGCGGGGGGAGCCACAGATACGCAGTATTTT CAWRAGGATDTQYF
. TRBJ1-6 . TRBV4-1 TGCGCCAGCAGCCAAGGGGCAGGGACTTCTTCACCCCTCCACTTT CASSQGAGTSSPLHF